Below are 15 T cell receptor beta chains sequenced from a single sample in a study of shared clonotypes between healthy human individuals. Terminally differentiated effector memory CD45RA+ cells were left out of the naive CD8 fraction, which was CD45RO-negative and positively selected for CCR7. Profiling relied on immunoSEQ multiplex PCR, and the TCRdb table lists in-frame clones only, not all of them. This table has hundreds of thousands of clones, 92% appearing once. What was sequenced was naive CD8+ T cells sorted from blood. These receptors all stem from a man younger than 45 in good health.

The CDR3, as DNA: TGCGCCAGCAGCCCCCACTCGGGTCGGGGGACCTACGAGCAGTACTTC. Translation: CASSPHSGRGTYEQYF. The rearrangement joins TRBV4-3 to TRBJ2-7, with TRBD2 as a possible D gene (6 bases). There are 16 residues in the CDR3. The V end was cut by 4 bases, the J end by 2 bases, with 18 bases between. The V gene's germline CDR1 is LGHNA and CDR2 YSLEER.

This chain uses TRBV7-9 with TRBJ2-7, with D possibly matching TRBD2 (5 bases). CDR1 and CDR2 from the germline V gene are SEHNR and FQNEAQ (reference sequence). CDR3 length: 13 amino acids. Deletions cut 3 bases from V and 3 bases from J, with 9 bases between. CDR3 DNA sequence: TGTGCCAGCAGCTTCCCAACTAGCTACGAGCAGTACTTC. Translated: CASSFPTSYEQYF.

The V call is TRBV18, the J call TRBJ2-5, with 10 bases that match TRBD1. The V segment lost 8 bases and the J segment 3 bases; nucleotides outside the gene matches: 3. This CDR3 region has 13 residues. The V gene's germline CDR1 is KGHSH and CDR2 LQKENI. CDR3 protein: CASGGTGEETQYF. As DNA, the CDR3 is TGTGCCAGCGGCGGGACAGGGGAAGAGACCCAGTACTTC.

CDR3 DNA sequence: TGTGCCAGCAGTCACAGATCCAGCGGGAGCGGGGATACGCAGTATTTT. Encoded protein: CASSHRSSGSGDTQYF. The chain is built from TRBV28 and TRBJ2-3; 8 bases line up with TRBD2. This CDR3 has 16 residues. The ends lost 5 bases at V and 6 bases at J; junction bases unmatched: 13. From germline, CDR1 is MDHEN and CDR2 SYDVKM.

As DNA, the CDR3 is TGTGCCAGCAGTTCACTACCCGGGAGATACGATGAGCAGTTCTTC. Protein: CASSSLPGRYDEQFF. The rearrangement uses TRBV27 and TRBJ2-1; possibly TRBD2 for D (6 bases). This CDR3 contains 15 residues. Trimming removed 4 bases from V and 8 bases from J, with 18 bases in between. From germline, CDR1 is MNHEY and CDR2 SMNVEV (reference sequence).

The chain carries TRBV6-1 and TRBJ2-7; D may be TRBD2 (6 bases). V shed 2 bases and J shed 3 bases, with 11 bases lying between them. The CDR3 has 14 residues. Germline-derived CDR1 and CDR2 are MNHNS and SASEGT. CDR3 region: CASSENKGGYEQYF. The DNA for the CDR3 is TGTGCCAGCAGTGAAAACAAGGGAGGCTACGAGCAGTACTTC.

This CDR3 reads CASSLTANYGYTF. CDR3 nucleotide sequence: TGTGCCAGCAGCTTAACAGCTAACTATGGCTACACCTTC. J is TRBJ1-2 and V is TRBV7-2; no reliable D call. The CDR3 is 13 residues long. The germline gives CDR1 SGHTA, CDR2 FQGNSA. The ends were cut back, 2 bases at V and 0 bases at J, with 4 bases in the middle.

This chain links TRBV11-2 with TRBJ1-4; 9 bases map to TRBD1. J was trimmed by 8 bases and V by 3 bases; bases with no gene match: 16. CDR3 length: 18 amino acids. Germline loops: CDR1 SGHAT, CDR2 FQNNGV. The CDR3, as DNA: TGTGCCAGCAGCTTGAATAAAGGGACAGGGTTTGTAGGCGAAAAACTGTTTTTT. It specifies CASSLNKGTGFVGEKLFF.

This clone has just a few counts. This chain joins TRBV28 and TRBJ2-7; D is ambiguous. CDR3 length: 10 residues. Germline V gene data show CDR1 as MDHEN and CDR2 as SYDVKM. The V and J ends lost 4 bases and 5 bases respectively, with 3 bases between them. DNA for the CDR3: TGTGCCAGCAGTTATCACGAGCAGTACTTC. This encodes CASSYHEQYF. The full variable domain, its missing parts supplied by reference TRBV28 and TRBJ2-7, is DVKVTQSSRYLVKRTGEKVFLECVQDMDHENMFWYRQDPGLGLRLIYFSYDVKMKEKGDIPEGYSVSREKKERFSLILESASTNQTSMYLCASSYHEQYFGPGTRLTVT.

The chain combines TRBV4-3 with TRBJ1-2, with D perhaps TRBD1 (6 bases). CDR3 length: 14 residues. CDR1 and CDR2 (germline): LGHNA, YSLEER. Trimming took off 1 base at V and 6 bases at J, with 12 bases between the two ends. CDR3 DNA sequence: TGCGCCAGCAGCCAAGTACAGGGCATGGATGGCTACACCTTC. This gives the protein CASSQVQGMDGYTF.

This clone was observed once. The chain recombines TRBV28 with TRBJ2-5; possibly TRBD1 for D (6 bases). The CDR3 sequence is 18 residues long. Trimming took off 0 bases at V and 5 bases at J, with 22 bases between the two ends. CDR1 and CDR2 (germline): MDHEN, SYDVKM. The CDR3 loop is CASSLWGAVAGLPETQYF. In DNA form, the CDR3 reads TGTGCCAGCAGTTTATGGGGGGCCGTAGCAGGACTTCCGGAGACCCAGTACTTC. Filled out from reference TRBV28 and TRBJ2-5, the complete variable domain reads DVKVTQSSRYLVKRTGEKVFLECVQDMDHENMFWYRQDPGLGLRLIYFSYDVKMKEKGDIPEGYSVSREKKERFSLILESASTNQTSMYLCASSLWGAVAGLPETQYFGPGTRLLVL.

Regarding this clone: The sample holds other DNA sequences that translate to the same CDR3. The chain has TRBV19 and TRBJ2-7, with D possibly TRBD2 on 5 matching bases. The CDR3 is 13 residues long. Germline V CDR1 and CDR2: LNHDA, SQIVND (reference sequence). The V and J ends lost 5 bases and 3 bases respectively, with 11 bases between them. CDR3 nucleotide sequence: TGTGCCAGTAGTTTCGGGGTGGGCTACGAGCAGTACTTC. This gives the protein CASSFGVGYEQYF.

J is TRBJ1-1 and V is TRBV7-9; no clear D gene. Germline CDR1 reads SEHNR; CDR2 reads FQNEAQ (reference sequence). The CDR3 runs 13 residues. V gave up 2 bases and J gave up 4 bases, with 8 bases separating them. The CDR3 here is CASSLNGVTEAFF. The DNA of the CDR3 is TGTGCCAGCAGCTTAAATGGGGTCACTGAAGCTTTCTTT.

V and J are TRBV2 and TRBJ1-5, with 9 bases aligning to TRBD1. CDR1 and CDR2 from the germline V gene are SNHLY and FYNNEI. The CDR3 totals 15 residues. V trimming: 3 bases; J trimming: 7 bases; junction bases outside the gene matches: 7. The CDR3 DNA reads TGTGCCAGCAGTGATGTGGGGACAGGGTTACAGCCCCAGCATTTT. It encodes CASSDVGTGLQPQHF.

The V gene is TRBV29-1, the J gene TRBJ2-1; possible D gene TRBD2, 7 bases. The CDR3 spans 14 residues. From germline, CDR1 is SQVTM and CDR2 ANQGSEA. The V gene lost 7 bases and the J gene lost 0 bases, with 13 bases spanning the gap. This CDR3 is CSGEGGSSYNEQFF. CDR3 nucleotide sequence: TGCAGCGGTGAGGGGGGGAGCTCCTACAATGAGCAGTTCTTC.